The rows below give T cell receptor beta chains drawn from one sample of a study of OX40 agonist ivuxolimab in advanced cancers. Sequencing was performed with immunoSEQ multiplex PCR; in TCRdb, only in-frame clones are kept and a portion is missing. The table has some 41,000 clones, approximately 87% seen once; the top ten hold under 4%. The starting material was CD4+ or CD8+ T cells sorted from blood, obtained in a trial of the OX40 agonist ivuxolimab. The receptors derive from an adult with an advanced solid tumor such as melanoma, head and neck, liver or kidney cancer. Both conserved end residues are part of each CDR3. A D gene is named only where the DNA matches it firmly. Size is stated for part of the rows, as once, few or many counts, or as a class when the clone is expanded.

abundance: NA
v_gene: TRBV6-1
d_gene: TRBD2
j_gene: TRBJ2-2
CDR3nt: TGTGCCAGCAGTGAAGAAAGTCTAGCGGCATACACCGGGGAGCTGTTTTTT
CDR3aa: CASSEESLAAYTGELFF

abundance: NA
v_gene: TRBV7-2
d_gene: TRBD2
j_gene: TRBJ2-5
CDR3nt: TGTGCCAGCAGCTCGTATGGACTAGCGGGATTAGAGACCCAGTACTTC
CDR3aa: CASSSYGLAGLETQYF

abundance: NA
v_gene: TRBV19
d_gene: TRBD2
j_gene: TRBJ2-1
CDR3nt: TGTGCCAGTAGTCGCGGGAGGGGTTCCTACAATGAGCAGTTCTTC
CDR3aa: CASSRGRGSYNEQFF

abundance: once
v_gene: TRBV27
d_gene: NA
j_gene: TRBJ2-1
CDR3nt: TGTGCCAGCAGAGGGGTGGGGTACAATGAGCAGTTCTTC
CDR3aa: CASRGVGYNEQFF

abundance: NA
v_gene: TRBV6-5
d_gene: TRBD1
j_gene: TRBJ1-1
CDR3nt: TGTGCCAGCACCCGGGACAGGGGAAACACTGAAGCTTTCTTT
CDR3aa: CASTRDRGNTEAFF

abundance: NA
v_gene: TRBV5-4
d_gene: TRBD1
j_gene: TRBJ1-1
CDR3nt: TGTGCCAGCAGCCTACCGGGACAGGGGAGGATGTACACTGAAGCTTTCTTT
CDR3aa: CASSLPGQGRMYTEAFF

abundance: few
v_gene: TRBV2
d_gene: NA
j_gene: TRBJ1-1
CDR3nt: TGTGCCAGCTCGGCGGGAATGAACACTGAAGCTTTCTTT
CDR3aa: CASSAGMNTEAFF

abundance: NA
v_gene: TRBV7-2
d_gene: NA
j_gene: TRBJ2-1
CDR3nt: TGTGCCAGCAGCTTAGTATCAGGCTCCTACAATGAGCAGTTCTTC
CDR3aa: CASSLVSGSYNEQFF

abundance: NA
v_gene: TRBV4-3
d_gene: TRBD1
j_gene: TRBJ1-5
CDR3nt: TGCGCCAGCAGCCAATCCGGAGGGGACAGGTACCAGCCCCAGCATTTT
CDR3aa: CASSQSGGDRYQPQHF

abundance: NA
v_gene: TRBV7-2
d_gene: NA
j_gene: TRBJ1-3
CDR3nt: TGTGCCAGCAGCTTAGCCAGCACAGCTGGAAACACCATATATTTT
CDR3aa: CASSLASTAGNTIYF

abundance: NA
v_gene: TRBV7-2
d_gene: NA
j_gene: TRBJ2-5
CDR3nt: TGTGCCAGTGCAAAAGGGAGGCAAGAGACCCAGTACTTC
CDR3aa: CASAKGRQETQYF

abundance: NA
v_gene: TRBV7-9
d_gene: NA
j_gene: TRBJ2-6
CDR3nt: TGTGCCAGCAGCTTTAGATCCGGGGCCAACGTCCTGACTTTC
CDR3aa: CASSFRSGANVLTF

abundance: NA
v_gene: TRBV14
d_gene: NA
j_gene: TRBJ2-3
CDR3nt: TGTGCCAGCAGCCAAGTAGGAGGACTCCTTTCTAGCACAGATACGCAGTATTTT
CDR3aa: CASSQVGGLLSSTDTQYF

abundance: few
v_gene: TRBV19
d_gene: NA
j_gene: TRBJ2-6
CDR3nt: TGTGCCAGTAGCCCTGTCGGCCCATTTAACTCTGGGGCCAACGTCCTGACTTTC
CDR3aa: CASSPVGPFNSGANVLTF

abundance: NA
v_gene: TRBV7-2
d_gene: NA
j_gene: TRBJ1-2
CDR3nt: TGTGCCAGCAGCTTAGCCCCTTCAGGGCTCCCTGGTGGCTACACCTTC
CDR3aa: CASSLAPSGLPGGYTF

abundance: medium-sized
v_gene: TRBV29-1
d_gene: NA
j_gene: TRBJ2-1
CDR3nt: TGCAGCGTTGACACCCCGGACAGTAATGAGCAGTTCTTC
CDR3aa: CSVDTPDSNEQFF

abundance: NA
v_gene: TRBV6-5
d_gene: NA
j_gene: TRBJ1-2
CDR3nt: TGTGCCAGCGAACAGGGCTATGGCTACACCTTC
CDR3aa: CASEQGYGYTF

abundance: NA
v_gene: TRBV7-2
d_gene: NA
j_gene: TRBJ2-3
CDR3nt: TGTGCCAGCAGCTTACTAGGATACAGCACAGATACGCAGTATTTT
CDR3aa: CASSLLGYSTDTQYF

abundance: NA
v_gene: TRBV4-1
d_gene: NA
j_gene: TRBJ1-2
CDR3nt: TGCGCCAGCAGCCAAGATCCGACCTCGGCCCGTCCTTTTGGCTACACCTTC
CDR3aa: CASSQDPTSARPFGYTF

abundance: NA
v_gene: TRBV28
d_gene: TRBD2
j_gene: TRBJ2-3
CDR3nt: TGTGCCAGCACCACTCCCGCTAGCGGGAGCACAGATACGCAGTATTTT
CDR3aa: CASTTPASGSTDTQYF

abundance: NA
v_gene: TRBV28
d_gene: NA
j_gene: TRBJ2-7
CDR3nt: TGTGCCAGCAGTTTGGAGGGATATGCCTACGAGCAGTACTTC
CDR3aa: CASSLEGYAYEQYF

abundance: NA
v_gene: TRBV29-1
d_gene: NA
j_gene: TRBJ2-5
CDR3nt: TGCAGCGCTCAAAGGGTGGAAACGGGGGAGACCCAGTACTTC
CDR3aa: CSAQRVETGETQYF

abundance: NA
v_gene: TRBV19
d_gene: NA
j_gene: TRBJ1-6
CDR3nt: TGTGCCAGTAGTCGGGTCGAGGATTCACCCCTCCACTTT
CDR3aa: CASSRVEDSPLHF

abundance: NA
v_gene: TRBV5-1
d_gene: NA
j_gene: TRBJ2-1
CDR3nt: TGCGCCAGCAGCTTGCGCGGAGGGAGCTCCTACAATGAGCAGTTCTTC
CDR3aa: CASSLRGGSSYNEQFF

abundance: NA
v_gene: TRBV4-2
d_gene: NA
j_gene: TRBJ2-7
CDR3nt: TGTGCCAGCAGCCGCCCCGACGGCTACGAGCAGTACTTC
CDR3aa: CASSRPDGYEQYF

abundance: NA
v_gene: TRBV19
d_gene: TRBD2
j_gene: TRBJ2-1
CDR3nt: TGTGCCAGTAGAAAGTGGTCTAGCGGGTTAAGCTCCTACAATGAGCAGTTCTTC
CDR3aa: CASRKWSSGLSSYNEQFF